This TCR beta chain is from a study of blood T cells in healthy people across ages (dated by TCRdb to 2014 to 2015). Study-level background: Template switching captured roughly one uniquely barcoded TCR beta cDNA molecule per two T cells in model experiments. Age-related changes in TCR beta repertoire diversity were measured in the study by deep sequencing normalized with unique cDNA molecular identifiers. Four age groups were formed from the donors: young (average about 15 years), middle-aged (roughly 38), aged (about 62) and long-lived (more than 75). To avoid experimental bias, donors of different ages were randomly spread across the sequencing lanes. The study analyzed two additional independent replicas of 1 million unique cDNA reads from the same blood draw for two donors, one aged 18 to 30 and one aged 80 or older. General findings and caveats noted by the study authors: Estimates of total diversity from one million sequenced T cells were regarded as lower bounds and underestimates. The percentage of naive T cells measured by flow cytometry correlated strongly with observed TCR beta diversity. Bulk unsorted PBMC profiling prevented conclusive comparison of naive and antigen-experienced compartments. Compared with the aged group, more naive CD4+ T cells, fewer expanded clones and increased TCR diversity were shown by the long-lived group, suggesting age selection. Because the CMV infection status of the donors was unknown, age-related changes in expanded clonotypes may potentially have been confounded. Observed TCR beta diversity per million T cells fell roughly linearly with age, and a significant reduction was already apparent by age around 40.

Including the terminal cysteine and phenylalanine, the CDR3 comprises 13 residues. CDR3 DNA is the only sequence kept; it has 39 bases, read in frame from the first base. V loses 6 bases at its end and J loses 7 bases; junction bases beyond the gene matches: 8. Looking up the germline V gene yields CDR1 SGHTA and CDR2 FQGNSA. Library preparation used 5' RACE. The data were produced on an Illumina HiSeq 2500. A second PCR of roughly 7 to 11 cycles was performed with a sample-barcoded 5' primer and a J-beta primer mix. A unique molecular identifier was introduced onto each TCR beta cDNA molecule by a template-switch 5' adaptor carrying 12 random nucleotides. At least 2.5 million CDR3-containing paired-end reads were obtained from each sample. First-strand cDNA was synthesized from all RNA with the Mint cDNA synthesis kit, primed by a TRBC-specific oligonucleotide. All cDNA was treated with uracil-DNA glycosylase and then went through a first 18-cycle PCR with the universal primers M1SS and BC2_uni_R. The published analysis was carried out like this. For normalization, 1 million high-quality reads, each with a distinct molecular identifier, were randomly selected from each sample. Instead of being binned into consensus sequences, reads with shared molecular identifiers were discarded. MiTCR, run with a Q25 quality threshold and the strictest error-elimination algorithm, handled CDR3 identification, clonotype clustering and error correction. A nonparametric unseen species model with Euler transformation was used to estimate lower-bound total TCR beta diversity. In-frame beta chains were kept once TCRdb had trimmed the public reads at Q25 with fastp and called clones with MiXCR. Rows matching on CDR3 protein sequence are summarized as one entry with the most common DNA and genes. The V and J calls here are based on TCRdb, not the publication. In this sample the table shows around 870,000 distinct CDR3 sequences, around 30% of which occur a single time. The ten most abundant clones make up about 18% of the sample.

This clonotype was picked up many times. No antigen is known for it. Per-base qualities were not stored, and no clone one base away is much larger. The donors were 40 or so Caucasian individuals from Russia, aged 6 to 90 years, who were systemically healthy. Each donor gave 8 to 10 milliliters of peripheral blood, collected into EDTA-treated Vacutainer tubes. PBMCs were isolated by Ficoll-Paque density-gradient centrifugation, with at least 7 million obtained per sample. Total RNA was extracted from PBMCs with Trizol reagent, with at least 5 micrograms obtained per sample. The percentages of naive CD45RAhigh/CD27high T cells were determined by flow cytometry on a PBMC aliquot from every donor.

Material for sequencing was blood. The chain is encoded by TRBV7-2 joined to TRBJ1-2, and TRBD1 matches 7 of the central bases. The receptor was isolated from a woman over 75 in good health. The CDR3 protein is CASSPDRLGGYTF. The DNA reads TGTGCCAGCAGTCCGGACAGGCTCGGTGGCTACACCTTC.